The T cell receptor beta chain described here comes from a study of OX40 agonist ivuxolimab in advanced cancers. The wider study: As their treatment, patients were administered ivuxolimab, an agonistic anti-OX40 (CD134) antibody.

This clone was seen only once. Clones were read by immunoSEQ multiplex PCR, and TCRdb kept only the in-frame ones, dropping some. The sample records some 77,000 clones, about 86% being singletons. The CDR3 is 17 amino acids. Germline CDR1 SGHRS, CDR2 YFSETQ. Trimming pared 0 bases from V and 4 bases from J, leaving 18 bases between. The sequencing used CD4+ or CD8+ T cells sorted from blood, collected in a trial of the OX40 agonist ivuxolimab. V and J are TRBV5-1 and TRBJ2-3, with a weak D call TRBD2 (6 bases). This receptor was identified in an adult with an advanced solid tumor such as melanoma, head and neck, liver or kidney cancer. In DNA form, the CDR3 reads TGCGCCAGCAGCTTGGCCGGGCGGGATTCTCCCCCAGATACGCAGTATTTT. It codes for CASSLAGRDSPPDTQYF. Full variable domain (missing parts from reference TRBV5-1 and TRBJ2-3): KAGVTQTPRYLIKTRGQQVTLSCSPISGHRSVSWYQQTPGQGLQFLFEYFSETQRNKGNFPGRFSGRQFSNSRSEMNVSTLELGDSALYLCASSLAGRDSPPDTQYFGPGTRLTVL.